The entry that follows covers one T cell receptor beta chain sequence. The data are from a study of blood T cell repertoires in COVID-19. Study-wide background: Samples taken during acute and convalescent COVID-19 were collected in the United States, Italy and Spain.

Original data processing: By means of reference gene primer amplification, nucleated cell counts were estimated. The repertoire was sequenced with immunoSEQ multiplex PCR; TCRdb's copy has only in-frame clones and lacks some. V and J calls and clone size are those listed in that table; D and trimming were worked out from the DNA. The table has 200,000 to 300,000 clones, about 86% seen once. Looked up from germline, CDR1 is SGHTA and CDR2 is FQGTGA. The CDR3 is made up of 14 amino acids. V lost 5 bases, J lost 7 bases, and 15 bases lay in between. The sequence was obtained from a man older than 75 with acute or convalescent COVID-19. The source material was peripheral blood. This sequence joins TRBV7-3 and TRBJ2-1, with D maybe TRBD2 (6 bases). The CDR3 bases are TGTGCCAGCAGCCTATCGACTAGACTGAATGAGCAGTTCTTC. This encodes CASSLSTRLNEQFF.